This TCR beta chain was captured by sequencing in a study of T cell repertoires in cytomegalovirus infection. Study summary: Both a matching HLA type and CMV infection were indicated by public TCR beta signatures.

This clonotype was recorded many times. Antigen unknown. General study results and limits: Identification of carriers of CMV plus the relevant HLA was achieved through cumulative public TCR beta family frequency. The study found HLA-C-restricted CMV-specific TCR beta clonotypes dominating the ex vivo response.

TCRdb passed the reads through MiXCR, listing each CDR3 protein once. Of some 180,000 distinct CDR3 sequences in the sample, approximately 20% were seen once. The specimen was PBMCs. This receptor was taken from a human donor in good health (CMV status not recorded). Some clones in this sample may be carry-over from other donors' samples.

CDR3 region: CASSLGTSGSQVYEQFF. CDR3 DNA sequence: TGTGCCAGCAGCCTTGGAACTAGCGGGAGTCAAGTCTATGAGCAGTTCTTC. V and J are TRBV7-6 and TRBJ2-1; 11 bases agree with TRBD2. The V gene end was trimmed by 5 bases and the J gene end by 8 bases; junction bases not matched to a gene: 14. The CDR3 is made up of 17 amino acids. Germline V gives CDR1 SGHVS, CDR2 FNYEAQ.